This TCR beta chain emerged from a study of T-cell memory formation after mild COVID-19. Study-level background: Most TCR clusters belonged to a single donor.

In TCRdb, the 5' RACE reads were re-called with MiXCR into one record per CDR3 protein. The data contain about 270,000 distinct CDR3 sequences, more than 15% of them singletons. This CDR3 has 16 amino acids. Germline V lookup: CDR1 LNHDA, CDR2 SQIVND (reference sequence). The V gene lost 5 bases and the J gene lost 0 bases, with 17 bases spanning the gap. At least ten counts were recorded for this clonotype. Its antigen remains unidentified. Study observations and caveats: Largely, contracting CD4+ clones fell within CM and EM, and contracting CD8+ clones within EMRA.

This clonotype was sampled from a man in his late teens or twenties who had mild COVID-19 (a few samples of this study predate the infection). Cell type and time point are not known. Material: PBMCs or a T cell subset sorted from them (not recorded which). The genes are TRBV19 and TRBJ2-7; D may correspond to TRBD1 or TRBD2 (6 bases each). This CDR3 is CASSLDRTTSSYEQYF. The CDR3 region has the DNA TGTGCCAGTAGTCTCGACAGGACTACCTCCTCCTACGAGCAGTACTTC.